The 21 T cell receptor beta chains presented below share a single source sample, sequenced in a study of patients and donors after allogeneic stem cell transplantation. TCRdb fed the RT-PCR reads into MiXCR, producing one record per CDR3 protein. The data show 200,000 to 250,000 distinct CDR3 sequences, roughly an eighth seen once. The sample consisted of blood, either unsorted or a sorted T cell fraction (not recorded which). The receptors shown here come from a human donor who was either an allogeneic HSCT recipient or a stem cell or donor lymphocyte infusion donor (not recorded which). It is not recorded whose cells these are; they may come from a transplant donor.

At least ten counts were recorded for this clonotype. The V gene is TRBV4-2, the J gene TRBJ1-4; perhaps TRBD1 as D (5 bases). The germline V gene has CDR1 LGHNA and CDR2 YNFKEQ. V lost 0 bases, J lost 8 bases, and 13 bases lay in between. The CDR3 consists of 15 residues. CDR3 loop: CASSQDGGSGEKLFF. The CDR3 bases are TGTGCCAGCAGCCAAGACGGGGGGTCAGGAGAAAAACTGTTTTTT.

The chain uses TRBV14 and TRBJ1-2; a possible D gene is TRBD1 (5 bases). This CDR3 is 14 amino acids long. Germline loops: CDR1 SGHDN, CDR2 FVKESK. V lost 1 base, J lost 7 bases, and 13 bases lay in between. CDR3 in amino acids: CASSQAGGGVGYTF. The CDR3 bases are TGTGCCAGCAGCCAAGCTGGAGGAGGGGTTGGCTACACCTTC. Full variable domain (remainder filled in from reference TRBV14 and TRBJ1-2): EAGVTQFPSHSVIEKGQTVTLRCDPISGHDNLYWYRRVMGKEIKFLLHFVKESKQDESGMPNNRFLAERTGGTYSTLKVQPAELEDSGVYFCASSQAGGGVGYTFGSGTRLTVV.

This clonotype was seen repeatedly, ten times or more. The gene calls are TRBV20-1 and TRBJ2-7; 14 nucleotides line up with TRBD2. The junction had 6 bases not matched to a gene; V was cut back by 4 bases and J by 7 bases. The germline CDR1 and CDR2 sequences are DFQATT and SNEGSKA (reference sequence). The CDR3 totals 14 residues. CDR3 protein: CSAMTSGRAWEQYF. CDR3 bases: TGCAGTGCTATGACTAGCGGGAGGGCCTGGGAGCAGTACTTC.

CDR3 residues: CSAPVRDRGGNYGYTF. The CDR3 DNA reads TGCAGTGCTCCCGTCCGGGACAGGGGGGGAAACTATGGCTACACCTTC. This chain links TRBV20-1 with TRBJ1-2, with 11 nucleotides matching TRBD1. The CDR3 contains 16 residues. CDR1 and CDR2 from the germline V gene are DFQATT and SNEGSKA (reference sequence). The trim removed 5 bases at V and 2 bases at J, leaving 10 bases unmatched.

There are a few counts of this clonotype. The chain carries TRBV20-1 and TRBJ2-3; perhaps TRBD2 as D (6 bases). This CDR3 is 15 amino acids long. Trimming removed 4 bases at V and 2 bases at J, with 16 bases between. CDR1 and CDR2 (germline): DFQATT, SNEGSKA (reference sequence). CDR3 bases: TGCAGTGCTACCACGGGACTCTCCGACACAGATACGCAGTATTTT. Translating gives CSATTGLSDTDTQYF.

The V gene is TRBV6-1, the J gene TRBJ2-7, with TRBD2 identical over 10 bases. The CDR3 is 15 residues long. Per the germline V gene, CDR1 is MNHNS and CDR2 is SASEGT. J gave up 1 base and V 7 bases, and 7 bases lay outside the gene matches. CDR3 coding DNA: TGTGCCAGCAAAGTAACTAGCGGGGCTTCCTACGAGCAGTACTTC. As protein: CASKVTSGASYEQYF.

This clonotype was found a few times. The J gene is TRBJ2-1, the V gene TRBV4-1; 13 bases agree with TRBD2. The CDR3 extends over 16 amino acids. With V trimmed by 4 bases and J by 8 bases, 8 bases remained unmatched. Germline loops: CDR1 MGHRA, CDR2 YSYEKL. Here the CDR3 reads CASSPNGLAGDHEQFF. In nucleotides, the CDR3 is TGCGCCAGCAGCCCTAACGGACTAGCGGGAGACCATGAGCAGTTCTTC.

V usage is TRBV30 and J usage is TRBJ1-2; 8 positions agree with TRBD1. This CDR3 contains 12 residues. Germline V gene lookup returns CDR1 GTSNPN and CDR2 SVGIG (reference sequence). J was trimmed by 7 bases and V by 3 bases; bases with no gene match: 4. For the CDR3, the DNA is TGTGCCTGGAGGGACAGGGACTTTGGCTACACCTTC. This gives the protein CAWRDRDFGYTF.

The sample holds a few counts of this clonotype. This chain joins TRBV5-1 and TRBJ1-4, with D possibly being TRBD1 (5 bases). The V gene lost 4 bases and the J gene lost 6 bases, with 16 bases spanning the gap. CDR1 and CDR2 (germline): SGHRS, YFSETQ. This CDR3 spans 15 amino acids. As DNA, the CDR3 is TGCGCCAGCAGCAAATCCGGGACGCCTTATGAAAAACTGTTTTTT. Protein product: CASSKSGTPYEKLFF.

This CDR3 is CASNQIGGSGTDTQYF. As DNA, the CDR3 is TGTGCCAGCAACCAAATTGGGGGGTCGGGCACAGATACGCAGTATTTT. The genes are TRBV5-5 and TRBJ2-3; tentatively, D is TRBD2 (6 bases). Trimming left V 6 bases short and J 1 base short, with 18 bases between. CDR3 length: 16 residues. CDR1 is SGHKS and CDR2 is YYEKEE in the germline V gene (reference sequence).

J is TRBJ1-4 and V is TRBV5-1, with D possibly TRBD1 on 6 matching bases. CDR1 is SGHRS, CDR2 YFSETQ, per germline. This CDR3 region has 15 residues. The ends were cut back, 5 bases at V and 8 bases at J, with 19 bases in the middle. In DNA, the CDR3 is TGCGCCAGCAGAAGTCACAGGGTAAAGGGAGAAAAACTGTTTTTT. This sequence encodes CASRSHRVKGEKLFF. The variable domain in full, with the rest retrieved from reference TRBV5-1 and TRBJ1-4, is KAGVTQTPRYLIKTRGQQVTLSCSPISGHRSVSWYQQTPGQGLQFLFEYFSETQRNKGNFPGRFSGRQFSNSRSEMNVSTLELGDSALYLCASRSHRVKGEKLFFGSGTQLSVL.

This chain links TRBV4-3 with TRBJ2-3, with D tentatively TRBD1 or TRBD2 (5 bases each). This CDR3 is built from 15 residues. Trimming cost V 0 bases and J 6 bases, with 13 bases left between them. CDR1 is LGHNA, CDR2 YSLEER, per germline. The CDR3 region has the DNA TGCGCCAGCAGCCAAGATCCGAGGGGCCGGGATACGCAGTATTTT. Residues: CASSQDPRGRDTQYF.

The V call is TRBV11-2, the J call TRBJ2-3, with a weak D call TRBD1 (5 bases). Germline CDR1 is SGHAT and CDR2 is FQNNGV. The CDR3 sequence is 15 residues long. The V end lost 2 bases, the J end lost 4 bases, and 13 bases lay between the germline ends. The CDR3 region is CASSLSQGLADTQYF. In nucleotides, the CDR3 is TGTGCCAGCAGCTTAAGCCAGGGCCTCGCAGATACGCAGTATTTT.

The chain is built from TRBV7-2 and TRBJ2-1; D is perhaps TRBD1 (5 bases). Between the trimmed V and J ends, which lost 1 base and 0 bases, there was a span of 13 bases. The CDR3 covers 17 residues. From germline, CDR1 is SGHTA and CDR2 FQGNSA. The CDR3 DNA reads TGTGCCAGCAGCTTAGACTCAGGGTACTCCTCCTACAATGAGCAGTTCTTC. Protein: CASSLDSGYSSYNEQFF. The full variable domain, rest sourced from reference TRBV7-2 and TRBJ2-1, is GAGVSQSPSNKVTEKGKDVELRCDPISGHTALYWYRQSLGQGLEFLIYFQGNSAPDKSGLPSDRFSAERTGGSVSTLTIQRTQQEDSAVYLCASSLDSGYSSYNEQFFGPGTRLTVL.

This clonotype was seen a handful of times. The chain's CDR3 is CASSPVGGGGEQFF. In DNA, the CDR3 is TGTGCCAGCAGCCCCGTCGGGGGGGGCGGCGAGCAGTTCTTC. The chain carries TRBV7-3 and TRBJ2-1, with TRBD2 matching 8 bases. Germline V gene data show CDR1 as SGHTA and CDR2 as FQGTGA. This CDR3 has 14 residues. Unmatched junction bases numbered 10, after V lost 5 bases and J lost 10 bases.

This clonotype has ten or more counts. The chain has TRBV4-1 and TRBJ2-5; D gene ambiguous. The CDR3 runs 14 residues. V lost 1 base to trimming and J lost 4 bases, with 10 bases between them. Germline CDR1 and CDR2: MGHRA and YSYEKL. Here the CDR3 reads CASSQGEAGETQYF. CDR3 bases: TGCGCCAGCAGCCAAGGGGAAGCAGGAGAGACCCAGTACTTC.

This clonotype was counted at least ten times. The J gene is TRBJ2-2, the V gene TRBV6-1; 8 bases match TRBD2. Looked up from germline, CDR1 is MNHNS and CDR2 is SASEGT. After removal of 5 bases from V and 7 bases from J, the junction contained 6 bases not matched to a gene. The CDR3 length is 14 residues. CDR3 residues: CASSRAGEGGELFF. In DNA, the CDR3 is TGTGCCAGCAGTCGAGCGGGAGAGGGCGGGGAGCTGTTTTTT.

A few counts support this clonotype. V gene TRBV9 combines with J gene TRBJ1-1; D not resolved. Per germline, CDR1 SGDLS and CDR2 YYNGEE. Trimming left V 0 bases short and J 5 bases short, with 11 bases between. The CDR3 totals 14 residues. CDR3 bases: TGTGCCAGCAGCGTAGGGGCCGCGGGGACTGAAGCTTTCTTT. It encodes CASSVGAAGTEAFF. The variable domain in full, completed from reference TRBV9 and TRBJ1-1, reads DSGVTQTPKHLITATGQRVTLRCSPRSGDLSVYWYQQSLDQGLQFLIQYYNGEERAKGNILERFSAQQFPDLHSELNLSSLELGDSALYFCASSVGAAGTEAFFGQGTRLTVV.

This clonotype has only a few counts. The chain employs TRBV27 and TRBJ1-2; TRBD1 matches 8 bases. Germline CDR1 reads MNHEY; CDR2 reads SMNVEV (reference sequence). This CDR3 has 13 residues. V was clipped by 7 bases and J by 7 bases; unmatched bases: 8. The CDR3 spells CASTAGQGSGYTF. The DNA of the CDR3 is TGTGCCAGCACCGCCGGACAGGGTAGTGGCTACACCTTC.

A few counts support this clonotype. The chain employs TRBV6-1 and TRBJ1-3; the match to TRBD1 covers 7 bases. The V gene's germline CDR1 is MNHNS and CDR2 SASEGT. V was pared by 11 bases and J by 2 bases, with 9 bases of the junction left unmatched. The CDR3 runs 14 residues. CDR3 nucleotides: TGTGCCTCCACGCGGCAGGGGGCTGGAAACACCATATATTTT. Translation: CASTRQGAGNTIYF.

The CDR3 DNA reads as TGTGCCAGCAGTGAACCCCCTAACTATGGCTACACCTTC. Protein sequence: CASSEPPNYGYTF. The chain combines TRBV6-1 with TRBJ1-2, with D unresolved. Per germline, CDR1 MNHNS and CDR2 SASEGT. Trimming cost V 2 bases and J 0 bases, with 4 bases left between them. This CDR3 spans 13 amino acids.